The 5 T cell receptor beta chains below all came from one sample that was sequenced in a study of T-cell memory formation after mild COVID-19. TCRdb itself ran the 5' RACE reads through MiXCR, one entry per CDR3 protein. Among hundreds of thousands of distinct CDR3 sequences listed, around 15% were seen once. The material sequenced was PBMCs or a T cell subset sorted from them (not recorded which). The source of these receptors is a man younger than 35 who had mild COVID-19 (a few samples of this study predate the infection). Cell type and time point are not known.

This clonotype has ten or more counts. The rearrangement uses TRBV15 and TRBJ2-1, with 8 bases that match TRBD2. The V and J ends lost 3 bases and 5 bases, in that order; junction bases with no gene match: 9. CDR3 size: 16 residues. The germline gives CDR1 LNHNV, CDR2 YYDKDF (reference sequence). The CDR3 sequence: CATSRARGGSDNEQFF. CDR3 coding DNA: TGTGCCACCAGCAGGGCCCGGGGGGGGTCGGACAATGAGCAGTTCTTC. The variable domain in full, with the rest retrieved from reference TRBV15 and TRBJ2-1, is DAMVIQNPRYQVTQFGKPVTLSCSQTLNHNVMYWYQQKSSQAPKLLFHYYDKDFNNEADTPDNFQSRRPNTSFCFLDIRSPGLGDTAMYLCATSRARGGSDNEQFFGPGTRLTVL.

The table lists this clonotype with a few counts. A read error may produce the germline difference seen at one junction end. V usage is TRBV7-3 and J usage is TRBJ2-3; D remains ambiguous. Germline V CDR1 and CDR2: SGHTA, FQGTGA. The CDR3 has 13 amino acids. The CDR3 bases are TGTGCCAGCAGCTTAAGTGCCCTTGATAGGCAGTATTTT. This gives the protein CASSLSALDRQYF.

The chain couples TRBV4-1 to TRBJ2-2; 12 bases match TRBD2. The CDR3 loop spans 17 amino acids. J lost 4 bases, V lost 0 bases, and 3 bases had no gene match. Germline CDR1 reads MGHRA; CDR2 reads YSYEKL. In DNA, the CDR3 is TGCGCCAGCAGCCAAGATCCTAGCGGGGGGGCCACCGGGGAGCTGTTTTTT. Protein: CASSQDPSGGATGELFF.

The chain is built from TRBV7-9 and TRBJ2-7; possibly TRBD1 or TRBD2 for D (5 bases each). Per germline, CDR1 SEHNR and CDR2 FQNEAQ (reference sequence). Trimming removed 5 bases from V and 7 bases from J, with 15 bases in between. CDR3 length: 13 residues. DNA for the CDR3: TGTGCCAGCAGCCCCCCGGGGCTGGAGGAGCAGTACTTC. Amino acids: CASSPPGLEEQYF.

The V call is TRBV10-3, the J call TRBJ2-7; 8 nucleotides align to TRBD2. The CDR3 has 14 residues. V shed 5 bases and J 4 bases; nucleotides not matched to a gene: 7. Per germline, CDR1 ENHRY and CDR2 SYGVKD. DNA of the CDR3: TGTGCCATCAGTAGCACGGGGGGGGAATACGAGCAGTACTTC. It is translated as CAISSTGGEYEQYF.